The clone carrying this T cell receptor beta chain was seen a few times. Its antigen is undetermined. This record belongs to a study of regulatory T cells in long-lasting Graves disease. Study-level results: Patients with persistent disease showed a bias toward TRBV28, TRBJ1-2 and TRBJ2-5.

Trimming removed 3 bases from V and 6 bases from J, with 11 bases in between. Germline CDR1 MNHEY, CDR2 SMNVEV (reference sequence). The CDR3 spans 13 residues. Specified time point: newly diagnosed GD, antithyroid drugs for less than 3 months. Preparation of the TCR library used RNA extracted from PBMCs. Construction of the TCR beta libraries employed iRepertoire HTBI primers in conjunction with Arm-PCR of CDR3 regions. MiXCR was run by TCRdb on the multiplex PCR reads, yielding one entry per CDR3 protein. This table has 420,000 or so distinct CDR3 sequences, over 15% appearing once. The data also belong to a second study, concerning T cells in Graves' hyperthyroidism and ophthalmopathy. That work contributes: In patients aged 18 to 65, hyperthyroidism was newly diagnosed, with duration under 2 months. TCR CDR3 underwent first-round RT-PCR with the HTBI primer set. Blood shared most expanded thyroid clonotypes above 0.001.

Specimen: peripheral blood mononuclear cells (PBMCs), collected at new diagnosis, from a patient treated with antithyroid drugs. The J gene is TRBJ1-1, the V gene TRBV27; possible D gene TRBD1, 5 bases. The receptor's source is a woman between 18 and 29 years old with Graves disease. The chain's CDR3 is CASSLEGISEAFF. In DNA, the CDR3 is TGTGCCAGCAGTTTGGAGGGGATCTCTGAAGCTTTCTTT.